These 18 T cell receptor beta chains were all obtained from the same sample, sequenced in a study of control samples from healthy donors and cancer patients (dated by TCRdb to the early 2020s). The library came from the immunoSEQ multiplex PCR assay. The source is immuneACCESS, and TCRdb retained only in-frame sequences with V and J called. Part of the clones is not carried over; for the studies checked, unresolved V genes explain less than half of this, and the remainder is unexplained. This sample is represented by 100,000 to 150,000 clones; around 92% of them were singletons. About 2.2% of the sample goes to the ten largest clones. Sequencing was carried out using blood. The receptors derive from a woman aged 50 to 60 in good health.

This chain uses TRBV9 with TRBJ2-3; 10 bases align to TRBD2. The junction had 9 bases not matched to a gene; V was cut back by 5 bases and J by 3 bases. The CDR3 covers 16 residues. The V gene's germline CDR1 is SGDLS and CDR2 YYNGEE. CDR3 sequence: CASSANTGLATDTQYF. The CDR3 coding sequence is TGTGCCAGCAGTGCCAACACGGGACTAGCGACAGATACGCAGTATTTT.

The V and J genes are TRBV6-6 and TRBJ2-1, with D uncertain. This CDR3 region has 12 residues. CDR1 is MNHNY and CDR2 is SVGAGI in the germline V gene (reference sequence). V was clipped by 1 base and J by 7 bases, with 5 bases between them. CDR3 nucleotides: TGTGCCAGCAGTTACTTGGGAAATGAGCAGTTCTTC. Its translation is CASSYLGNEQFF.

The V and J genes are TRBV19 and TRBJ1-1; the D gene is possibly TRBD1 (6 bases). The V end lost 6 bases, the J end lost 3 bases, and 23 bases lay between the germline ends. Germline V gene data show CDR1 as LNHDA and CDR2 as SQIVND (reference sequence). There are 17 residues in the CDR3. The CDR3 coding sequence is TGTGCCAGTAGCACCTTGGGGGCGGGGGAGGAGGACACTGAAGCTTTCTTT. The encoded protein is CASSTLGAGEEDTEAFF.

The chain is built from TRBV11-2 and TRBJ1-1, with TRBD1 as a possible D gene (5 bases). Germline CDR1 reads SGHAT; CDR2 reads FQNNGV. The CDR3 sequence is 13 residues long. Trimming pared 4 bases from V and 11 bases from J, leaving 17 bases between. The CDR3 sequence is CASSSSQDNKAFF. CDR3 DNA sequence: TGTGCCAGCAGCTCTAGTCAGGACAATAAGGCTTTCTTT.

This sequence joins TRBV5-6 and TRBJ1-3; no reliable D call. The CDR3 consists of 15 residues. V shed 0 bases and J shed 3 bases, with 10 bases lying between them. Germline-derived CDR1 and CDR2 are SGHDT and YYEEEE. The CDR3 DNA sequence: TGTGCCAGCAGCTTGGGGGCTACTCGTGGAAACACCATATATTTT. Translated, it gives CASSLGATRGNTIYF.

This chain connects TRBV5-1 to TRBJ1-2, with a possible D match to TRBD1 (6 bases). The CDR3 contains 14 residues. The germline V gene encodes CDR1 SGHRS and CDR2 YFSETQ. V lost 5 bases and J lost 5, with 16 bases in between. CDR3 nucleotides: TGCGCCAGCAGGGAACCGGGACAAGCTTATGGCTACACCTTC. The encoded protein is CASREPGQAYGYTF. Full variable domain (remainder filled in from reference TRBV5-1 and TRBJ1-2): KAGVTQTPRYLIKTRGQQVTLSCSPISGHRSVSWYQQTPGQGLQFLFEYFSETQRNKGNFPGRFSGRQFSNSRSEMNVSTLELGDSALYLCASREPGQAYGYTFGSGTRLTVV.

This clone appeared once. The chain is built from TRBV19 and TRBJ2-2; D is unresolved. CDR3 length equals 14 residues. The germline V gene has CDR1 LNHDA and CDR2 SQIVND (reference sequence). The V end was cut by 5 bases, the J end by 6 bases, with 13 bases between. The CDR3 spells CASSPSRVSGELFF. The DNA of the CDR3 is TGTGCCAGTAGTCCCTCTAGAGTTTCCGGGGAGCTGTTTTTT.

The rearrangement links TRBV28 to TRBJ1-5, with 9 positions matching TRBD1. V shed 5 bases, J shed 2 bases, and the junction held 10 bases outside the gene matches. The CDR3 is 17 amino acids. Germline V gene lookup returns CDR1 MDHEN and CDR2 SYDVKM. The CDR3 region is CASSEGQGLLGNQPQHF. The CDR3 DNA follows: TGTGCCAGCAGTGAAGGACAGGGGCTATTGGGCAATCAGCCCCAGCATTTT. The full variable domain, with the rest looked up from reference TRBV28 and TRBJ1-5, is DVKVTQSSRYLVKRTGEKVFLECVQDMDHENMFWYRQDPGLGLRLIYFSYDVKMKEKGDIPEGYSVSREKKERFSLILESASTNQTSMYLCASSEGQGLLGNQPQHFGDGTRLSIL.

The J gene is TRBJ2-5, the V gene TRBV9; TRBD2 agrees at 11 bases. Per germline, CDR1 SGDLS and CDR2 YYNGEE. The CDR3 contains 15 residues. V lost 4 bases and J lost 2; bases outside the gene matches: 4. CDR3 coding DNA: TGTGCCAGCAGCATGGGACTAGCGGAACAAGAGACCCAGTACTTC. Protein product: CASSMGLAEQETQYF.

Turning to this clone: The conserved phenylalanine or tryptophan is not found at the CDR3 terminus, so this likely reflects a read error. The J gene is TRBJ1-6, the V gene TRBV10-3; D remains ambiguous. Germline values: CDR1 ENHRY, CDR2 SYGVKD. Trimming removed 5 bases from V and 5 bases from J, with 4 bases in between. The CDR3 spans 12 residues. CDR3 amino acids: CAISSDNSPLHL. The CDR3 DNA reads as TGTGCCATCAGTTCAGATAATTCACCCCTCCACCTT.

V is TRBV7-9 and J is TRBJ1-4; D is perhaps TRBD1 (5 bases). Germline V CDR1 and CDR2: SEHNR, FQNEAQ (reference sequence). Trimming shortened V by 3 bases and J by 7 bases, and 6 bases separated the two germline ends. The CDR3 is 12 residues long. CDR3 nucleotides: TGTGCCAGCAGCTTTGGGGGTGAAAAACTGTTTTTT. Translating gives CASSFGGEKLFF. Using reference TRBV7-9 and TRBJ1-4 for the parts outside the CDR3, the full variable domain is DTGVSQNPRHKITKRGQNVTFRCDPISEHNRLYWYRQTLGQGPEFLTYFQNEAQLEKSRLLSDRFSAERPKGSFSTLEIQRTEQGDSAMYLCASSFGGEKLFFGSGTQLSVL.

The CDR3 bases are TGCAGTGCTAGTGGGTCGCGGGGGACTAGCACAGATACGCAGTATTTT. Encoded protein: CSASGSRGTSTDTQYF. The chain joins TRBV20-1 to TRBJ2-3; TRBD2 aligns across 7 bases. Germline V gene sequence: CDR1 DFQATT, CDR2 SNEGSKA (reference sequence). The junction had 9 bases not matched to a gene; V was cut back by 3 bases and J by 0 bases. The CDR3 spans 16 residues.

This sequence joins TRBV2 and TRBJ1-3; D gene unclear. CDR1 and CDR2 (germline): SNHLY, FYNNEI. This CDR3 has 14 residues. Trimming shortened V by 0 bases and J by 1 base, and 4 bases separated the two germline ends. This CDR3 reads CASSEAVSGNTIYF. The CDR3, as DNA: TGTGCCAGCAGTGAAGCTGTATCTGGAAACACCATATATTTT.

The genes are TRBV11-2 and TRBJ2-7, with TRBD1 identical over 10 bases. The CDR3 loop spans 15 amino acids. V was clipped by 5 bases and J by 3 bases; unmatched bases: 7. The germline CDR1 and CDR2 sequences are SGHAT and FQNNGV. CDR3: CASSRIRDRGYEQYF. In DNA form, the CDR3 reads TGTGCCAGCAGCCGGATTCGGGACAGGGGCTACGAGCAGTACTTC.

This rearrangement joins TRBV23-1 to TRBJ1-5, with 7 bases matching TRBD1. TRBV23-1 is placed among ORFs of uncertain function. The V gene end was trimmed by 0 bases and the J gene end by 1 base; junction bases not matched to a gene: 6. CDR3 length equals 17 residues. CDR3 protein: CASSQSVRDRSNQPQHF. CDR3 in DNA: TGCGCCAGCAGTCAATCGGTCCGGGACAGAAGCAATCAGCCCCAGCATTTT.

The CDR3: CASSLLRTGANSQETQYF. CDR3 in DNA: TGTGCCAGCAGCCTGCTCAGGACAGGGGCGAATAGTCAAGAGACCCAGTACTTC. The chain employs TRBV5-6 and TRBJ2-5, with 9 bases aligning to TRBD1. The CDR3 has 18 amino acids. Germline values: CDR1 SGHDT, CDR2 YYEEEE. The V and J ends lost 4 bases and 2 bases, in that order; junction bases with no gene match: 15.

The chain is built from TRBV18 and TRBJ1-2; 9 bases fit TRBD1. Germline assignment: CDR1 KGHSH and CDR2 LQKENI. V shed 5 bases, J shed 4 bases, and the junction held 11 bases outside the gene matches. The CDR3 extends over 16 amino acids. CDR3 sequence reads: CASSEETGGAGYGYTF. The CDR3 DNA sequence: TGTGCCAGCTCAGAGGAAACAGGGGGCGCTGGCTATGGCTACACCTTC.

The rearrangement links TRBV6-4 to TRBJ1-6; tentative D call: TRBD1 (6 bases). V lost 6 bases and J 6 bases, leaving 15 bases between the germline ends. The CDR3 consists of 15 residues. The V gene's germline CDR1 is MRHNA and CDR2 SNTAGT. CDR3 nucleotides: TGTGCCAGCAGCGACGTAGGGGGTGGTAATTCACCCCTCCACTTT. This encodes CASSDVGGGNSPLHF.